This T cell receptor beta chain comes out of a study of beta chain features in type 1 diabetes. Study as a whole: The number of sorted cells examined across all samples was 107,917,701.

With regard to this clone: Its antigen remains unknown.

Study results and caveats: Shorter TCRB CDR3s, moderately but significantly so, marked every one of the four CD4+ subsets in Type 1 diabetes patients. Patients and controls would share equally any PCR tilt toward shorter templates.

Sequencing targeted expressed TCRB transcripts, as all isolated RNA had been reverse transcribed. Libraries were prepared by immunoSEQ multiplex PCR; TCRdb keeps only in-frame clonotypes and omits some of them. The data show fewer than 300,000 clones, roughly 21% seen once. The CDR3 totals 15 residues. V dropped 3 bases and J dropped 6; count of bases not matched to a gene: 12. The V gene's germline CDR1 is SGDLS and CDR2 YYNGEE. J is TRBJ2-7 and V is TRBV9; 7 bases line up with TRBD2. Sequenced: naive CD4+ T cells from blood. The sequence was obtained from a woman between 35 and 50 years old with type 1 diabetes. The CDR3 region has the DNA TGTGCCAGCAGCGGGCCGGGAGGCCCTGGAGGCGAGCAGTACTTC. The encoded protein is CASSGPGGPGGEQYF.